These 30 T cell receptor beta chains were sequenced from one sample in a study of T-cell memory formation after mild COVID-19. TCRdb passed the 5' RACE reads through MiXCR, listing each CDR3 protein once. There are 250,000 to 300,000 distinct CDR3 sequences in the sample; 15% to 20% occur only once, and more than 20% lies in the top ten. The sequenced sample consisted of PBMCs or a T cell subset sorted from them (not recorded which). These receptors were obtained from a man in his late teens or twenties who had mild COVID-19 (a few samples of this study predate the infection). Cell type and time point are not known.

The CDR3 coding sequence is TGTGCCAGCAGCTTAGGGGGAGAAGGGATGAACACTGAAGCTTTCTTT. Its translation is CASSLGGEGMNTEAFF. The chain has TRBV7-8 and TRBJ1-1; D is unclear. Deletions cut 1 base from V and 0 bases from J, with 12 bases between. CDR3 length: 16 residues. The germline V gene encodes CDR1 SGHVS and CDR2 FQNEAQ.

This clonotype was counted only a few times. The rearrangement uses TRBV6-2 or TRBV6-3 and TRBJ2-2; no firm D call. Looked up from germline, CDR1 is MNHEY and CDR2 is SVGEGT. The CDR3 totals 12 residues. The V and J ends lost 0 bases and 9 bases respectively, with 5 bases between them. The chain's CDR3 is CASSYSNRELFF. DNA for the CDR3: TGTGCCAGCAGTTACTCGAACAGGGAGCTGTTTTTT.

This clonotype was picked up a small number of times. The V and J genes are TRBV4-2 and TRBJ1-2; D is perhaps TRBD1 (6 bases). Trimming pared 0 bases from V and 4 bases from J, leaving 12 bases between. The CDR3 totals 15 residues. Germline V gene lookup returns CDR1 LGHNA and CDR2 YNFKEQ. The CDR3 loop is CASSQDQGRGYGYTF. CDR3 nucleotide sequence: TGTGCCAGCAGCCAAGATCAGGGGCGAGGCTATGGCTACACCTTC.

This clonotype was seen a handful of times. The chain recombines TRBV7-9 with TRBJ2-7, with D perhaps TRBD1 (6 bases). Germline V lookup: CDR1 SEHNR, CDR2 FQNEAQ (reference sequence). This CDR3 is 14 amino acids long. V lost 5 bases and J 5 bases, leaving 16 bases between the germline ends. The CDR3 coding sequence is TGTGCCAGCAGCCCCCGGGACAAGGAGAACGAGCAGTACTTC. Encoded protein: CASSPRDKENEQYF.

The chain is built from TRBV20-1 and TRBJ2-3; TRBD2 agrees at 9 bases. V gave up 0 bases and J gave up 0 bases; unmatched junction bases: 10. CDR1 DFQATT and CDR2 SNEGSKA come from the germline V gene (reference sequence). CDR3 size: 18 residues. In nucleotides, the CDR3 is TGCAGTGCTAGAGACAGTGCGGGGGGGCGGCCCAGCACAGATACGCAGTATTTT. Translation: CSARDSAGGRPSTDTQYF.

The sample holds a few counts of this clonotype. The chain employs TRBV5-1 and TRBJ2-3; 8 positions match TRBD2. In germline, CDR1 is SGHRS, CDR2 YFSETQ. This CDR3 spans 17 amino acids. The V gene end was trimmed by 3 bases and the J gene end by 0 bases; junction bases not matched to a gene: 9. This CDR3 reads CASSSERRGASTDTQYF. The CDR3 DNA reads as TGCGCCAGCAGCTCCGAACGGCGGGGGGCCAGCACAGATACGCAGTATTTT.

The rearrangement joins TRBV6-6 to TRBJ2-5; D is possibly TRBD1 or TRBD2 (5 bases each). CDR3 size: 16 residues. The ends were cut back, 6 bases at V and 5 bases at J, with 22 bases in the middle. The germline gives CDR1 MNHNY, CDR2 SVGAGI (reference sequence). The CDR3 DNA reads as TGTGCCAGCAGCAAACTCAACCCCGGGGCCGGGGAGACCCAGTACTTC. Protein product: CASSKLNPGAGETQYF.

The sample holds many counts of this clonotype. This rearrangement joins TRBV6-4 to TRBJ2-3; TRBD2 agrees at 11 bases. In germline, CDR1 is MRHNA, CDR2 SNTAGT. V lost 3 bases to trimming and J lost 2 bases; unmatched junction nucleotides: 4. This CDR3 spans 16 amino acids. The CDR3 DNA is TGTGCCAGCAGTGAGTCTAGCGGGGGGCCCACAGATACGCAGTATTTT. It encodes CASSESSGGPTDTQYF.

The chain is built from TRBV7-2 and TRBJ1-5; perhaps TRBD1 as D (5 bases). Trimming cost V 1 base and J 5 bases, with 12 bases left between them. Germline V CDR1 and CDR2: SGHTA, FQGNSA. The CDR3 extends over 15 amino acids. CDR3 sequence reads: CASSLGGGPHQPQHF. For the CDR3, the DNA is TGTGCCAGCAGCTTAGGGGGGGGACCCCATCAGCCCCAGCATTTT.

This clonotype was counted a few times. CDR3 bases: TGCAGCGTTGAAGATCTCGGTCATGGGGCCCAAGAGACCCAGTACTTC. Translating gives CSVEDLGHGAQETQYF. The chain uses TRBV29-1 and TRBJ2-5, with D possibly being TRBD1 (5 bases). Trimming removed 0 bases from V and 1 base from J, with 15 bases in between. Germline V gives CDR1 SQVTM, CDR2 ANQGSEA. CDR3 length: 16 residues.

This clonotype has just a few counts. The chain employs TRBV20-1 and TRBJ1-4; D unresolved. V gave up 3 bases and J gave up 3 bases, with 5 bases separating them. The length of the CDR3 is 12 residues. Germline V gene lookup returns CDR1 DFQATT and CDR2 SNEGSKA (reference sequence). CDR3 nucleotides: TGCAGTGCTAGGACCCCTAATGAAAAACTGTTTTTT. Residues: CSARTPNEKLFF.

In its sample, this clonotype was seen many times. The rearrangement uses TRBV24-1 and TRBJ2-1; TRBD2 aligns across 8 bases. Losses at the gene ends were 1 base for V and 3 bases for J; bases not matched to a gene: 4. The CDR3 has 16 residues. Germline CDR1 and CDR2: KGHDR and SFDVKD. The CDR3 sequence is CATSDFGGAGYNEQFF. The CDR3, as DNA: TGTGCCACCAGTGATTTCGGGGGGGCAGGCTACAATGAGCAGTTCTTC.

This clonotype has just a few counts. The chain recombines TRBV25-1 with TRBJ1-1; D is possibly TRBD1 (6 bases). The germline V and J ends were trimmed by 4 bases and 12 bases, with 15 bases remaining between them. CDR3 length equals 12 residues. The germline CDR1 and CDR2 sequences are MGHDK and SYGVNS. CDR3 coding DNA: TGTGCCAGCAGTGGACCGGGGGCAAAAACTTTCTTT. It codes for CASSGPGAKTFF.

This clonotype was seen repeatedly, ten times or more. The V gene is TRBV10-3, the J gene TRBJ1-2; 9 bases align to TRBD1. This CDR3 spans 13 amino acids. The V segment lost 2 bases and the J segment 9 bases; nucleotides outside the gene matches: 4. Germline loops: CDR1 ENHRY, CDR2 SYGVKD. The CDR3: CAISETGGGSYTF. The CDR3 region has the DNA TGTGCCATCAGTGAGACAGGGGGCGGAAGCTACACCTTC.

This clonotype was counted a few times. The chain links TRBV4-2 to TRBJ2-5; TRBD1 is a possible D gene (5 bases). The germline V gene encodes CDR1 LGHNA and CDR2 YNFKEQ. V was cut by 1 base and J by 4 bases, with 10 bases left in between. This CDR3 is built from 14 residues. The CDR3 loop is CASSQAAGRETQYF. The CDR3 DNA sequence: TGTGCCAGCAGCCAAGCCGCAGGGCGAGAGACCCAGTACTTC.

The table lists this clonotype with many counts. This chain uses TRBV14 with TRBJ2-2; D not resolved. The germline CDR1 and CDR2 sequences are SGHDN and FVKESK. The ends were cut back, 0 bases at V and 7 bases at J, with 12 bases in the middle. The CDR3 covers 15 residues. The CDR3 DNA sequence: TGTGCCAGCAGCCAAGAATATGGACGGAGCGGGGAGCTGTTTTTT. Protein: CASSQEYGRSGELFF. The complete variable domain, with remaining parts taken from reference TRBV14 and TRBJ2-2, reads EAGVTQFPSHSVIEKGQTVTLRCDPISGHDNLYWYRRVMGKEIKFLLHFVKESKQDESGMPNNRFLAERTGGTYSTLKVQPAELEDSGVYFCASSQEYGRSGELFFGEGSRLTVL.

The CDR3 bases are TGTGCCAGCAGCTTAGGCTACAACGAAGAGACCCAGTACTTC. Translated, it gives CASSLGYNEETQYF. The gene calls are TRBV7-2 and TRBJ2-5; D unresolved. The CDR3 runs to 14 residues. Germline CDR1 is SGHTA and CDR2 is FQGNSA. V was shortened by 1 base and J by 3 bases, with 9 bases between the two germline ends.

Only a few counts were recorded for this clonotype. This chain uses TRBV5-1 with TRBJ2-7, with 7 bases matching TRBD1. The V segment lost 2 bases and the J segment 0 bases; nucleotides outside the gene matches: 2. Per the germline V gene, CDR1 is SGHRS and CDR2 is YFSETQ. The CDR3 runs 14 residues. The CDR3 loop reads CASSFPGGSYEQYF. DNA of the CDR3: TGCGCCAGCAGCTTTCCAGGGGGCTCCTACGAGCAGTACTTC. The full variable domain, its missing parts supplied by reference TRBV5-1 and TRBJ2-7, is KAGVTQTPRYLIKTRGQQVTLSCSPISGHRSVSWYQQTPGQGLQFLFEYFSETQRNKGNFPGRFSGRQFSNSRSEMNVSTLELGDSALYLCASSFPGGSYEQYFGPGTRLTVT.

The chain couples TRBV15 to TRBJ2-2, with D unclear. The germline V gene encodes CDR1 LNHNV and CDR2 YYDKDF (reference sequence). V was trimmed by 0 bases and J by 4 bases, leaving 9 bases between them. The CDR3 is made up of 15 amino acids. The CDR3 reads CATSRDPTFTGELFF. The CDR3 coding sequence is TGTGCCACCAGCAGAGATCCGACGTTCACCGGGGAGCTGTTTTTT.

The chain couples TRBV18 to TRBJ2-5; weak D call: TRBD1 (5 bases). This CDR3 region has 13 residues. Germline V gene data show CDR1 as KGHSH and CDR2 as LQKENI. V dropped 6 bases and J dropped 2 bases, with 10 bases sitting between them. CDR3: CASSQDIQETQYF. The CDR3, as DNA: TGTGCCAGCTCCCAGGACATTCAAGAGACCCAGTACTTC. Using reference TRBV18 and TRBJ2-5 for the parts outside the CDR3, the full variable domain is NAGVMQNPRHLVRRRGQEARLRCSPMKGHSHVYWYRQLPEEGLKFMVYLQKENIIDESGMPKERFSAEFPKEGPSILRIQQVVRGDSAAYFCASSQDIQETQYFGPGTRLLVL.

The chain employs TRBV4-2 and TRBJ1-2; D is possibly TRBD1 (5 bases). The CDR3 extends over 17 amino acids. Trimming shortened V by 3 bases and J by 3 bases, and 20 bases separated the two germline ends. The germline CDR1 and CDR2 sequences are LGHNA and YNFKEQ. The CDR3 region is CASSQNHQEPRDYGYTF. The DNA for the CDR3 is TGTGCCAGCAGCCAGAACCATCAGGAGCCCAGGGACTATGGCTACACCTTC.

This clonotype was counted a few times. V and J are TRBV9 and TRBJ1-1, with D perhaps matching TRBD1 (6 bases). Between the trimmed V and J ends, which lost 3 bases and 3 bases, there was a span of 9 bases. In germline, CDR1 is SGDLS, CDR2 YYNGEE. The CDR3 sequence is 13 residues long. The DNA of the CDR3 is TGTGCCAGCAGCGGGGGGCCCGACACTGAAGCTTTCTTT. Protein product: CASSGGPDTEAFF.

This clonotype was counted a few times. V is TRBV20-1 and J is TRBJ2-7; D not certain. The CDR3 spans 12 residues. In germline, CDR1 is DFQATT, CDR2 SNEGSKA (reference sequence). V lost 7 bases and J lost 3, with 13 bases in between. The DNA for the CDR3 is TGCAGTGGTCGAGTCGGCGGCTACGAGCAGTACTTC. This sequence encodes CSGRVGGYEQYF.

The DNA of the CDR3 is TGTGCCAGCAGCATAAGCGGGGGGGCAAAAGAGACCCAGTACTTC. Its protein product is CASSISGGAKETQYF. This sequence joins TRBV7-6 and TRBJ2-5, with TRBD2 matching 10 bases. V shed 5 bases and J 3 bases; nucleotides not matched to a gene: 6. This CDR3 is built from 15 residues. Germline V gives CDR1 SGHVS, CDR2 FNYEAQ.

This clonotype was seen a handful of times. The rearrangement uses TRBV9 and TRBJ1-1, with 10 bases aligning to TRBD1. J lost 3 bases, V lost 3 bases, and 5 bases had no gene match. This CDR3 has 15 amino acids. Germline lookup yields CDR1 SGDLS and CDR2 YYNGEE. CDR3 nucleotide sequence: TGTGCCAGCAGCGAGACAGGGGGCGAGGACACTGAAGCTTTCTTT. Translated: CASSETGGEDTEAFF.

CDR3 residues: CASSCWAESSSEQYF. CDR3 DNA: TGCGCCAGCAGCTGTTGGGCGGAAAGTAGCAGCGAGCAGTACTTC. The chain recombines TRBV5-1 with TRBJ2-7, with D uncertain. Trimming stripped 3 bases from V and 6 bases from J, with 19 bases between. This CDR3 contains 15 residues. The germline V gene encodes CDR1 SGHRS and CDR2 YFSETQ.

V is TRBV29-1 and J is TRBJ2-3, with a weak D call TRBD1 (5 bases). V was clipped by 5 bases and J by 1 base, with 7 bases between them. Germline CDR1 SQVTM, CDR2 ANQGSEA. This CDR3 comprises 12 residues. Written as DNA, the CDR3 is TGCAGCGTTCAGGGTGGCACAGATACGCAGTATTTT. It encodes CSVQGGTDTQYF.

The chain is built from TRBV20-1 and TRBJ2-7; 9 bases are shared with TRBD2. The germline gives CDR1 DFQATT, CDR2 SNEGSKA (reference sequence). Trimming cost V 4 bases and J 3 bases; bases outside gene matches: 7. CDR3 size: 14 residues. CDR3 sequence (DNA): TGCAGTGCTACGCCGGGACTAGCCAACTACGAGCAGTACTTC. Encoded protein: CSATPGLANYEQYF.

This clonotype showed up just a few times. V is TRBV5-1 and J is TRBJ2-1, with a tentative D call TRBD2 (7 bases). Germline V gene data show CDR1 as SGHRS and CDR2 as YFSETQ. The CDR3 contains 15 residues. Deletions cut 1 base from V and 2 bases from J, with 10 bases between. DNA of the CDR3: TGCGCCAGCAGCTTGCGGGGGGCAACCTACAATGAGCAGTTCTTC. The encoded protein is CASSLRGATYNEQFF.

This clonotype occurred a few times. V and J are TRBV29-1 and TRBJ2-5; possible D gene TRBD1, 5 bases. CDR3 length: 11 amino acids. Trimming took off 4 bases at V and 5 bases at J, with 8 bases between the two ends. Germline V gives CDR1 SQVTM, CDR2 ANQGSEA. The CDR3 reads CSVGTFETQYF. The CDR3, as DNA: TGCAGCGTTGGGACATTTGAGACCCAGTACTTC.